The 24 T cell receptor beta chains below come from one sample, sequenced in a study of T cells in Graves' hyperthyroidism and ophthalmopathy. The source material, RNA transcripts, was used to amplify TCR beta CDR3 regions. When the TCR CDR3 underwent first-round RT-PCR, the HTBI primer set was used. TCRdb reprocessed the multiplex PCR reads via MiXCR and lists one record per CDR3 protein. The sample contains 400,000 to 500,000 distinct CDR3 sequences, about 15% of which appear only once. Source material: blood. The receptors stem from a man younger than 35 with Graves' ophthalmopathy.

This clonotype occurred a few times. This sequence joins TRBV5-1 and TRBJ2-5; D tentatively reads TRBD1 or TRBD2 (5 bases each). Trimming pared 4 bases from V and 4 bases from J, leaving 11 bases between. Germline lookup yields CDR1 SGHRS and CDR2 YFSETQ. This CDR3 contains 13 residues. The DNA of the CDR3 is TGCGCCAGCAGCCCAGGGAGCGCAGAGACCCAGTACTTC. It translates to CASSPGSAETQYF. The variable domain in full, with the rest retrieved from reference TRBV5-1 and TRBJ2-5, is KAGVTQTPRYLIKTRGQQVTLSCSPISGHRSVSWYQQTPGQGLQFLFEYFSETQRNKGNFPGRFSGRQFSNSRSEMNVSTLELGDSALYLCASSPGSAETQYFGPGTRLLVL.

V is TRBV6-2 or TRBV6-3 and J is TRBJ1-5; D gene ambiguous. Germline assignment: CDR1 MNHEY and CDR2 SVGEGT. Trimming removed 4 bases at V and 5 bases at J, with 12 bases between. This CDR3 has 14 amino acids. Here the CDR3 reads CASSWEGWDQPQHF. The CDR3 region has the DNA TGTGCCAGCAGTTGGGAGGGTTGGGATCAGCCCCAGCATTTT.

This clonotype has ten or more counts. The V gene is TRBV7-9, the J gene TRBJ2-7; TRBD1 might be the D (6 bases). Germline-derived CDR1 and CDR2 are SEHNR and FQNEAQ (reference sequence). V lost 0 bases, J lost 3 bases, and 27 bases lay in between. The CDR3 totals 20 residues. CDR3 sequence: CASSLAFGQSLKVPDYEQYF. The CDR3, as DNA: TGTGCCAGCAGCTTAGCTTTTGGACAGAGCTTGAAGGTGCCGGACTACGAGCAGTACTTC.

The J gene is TRBJ1-2, the V gene TRBV7-3, with D possibly being TRBD1 (6 bases). The V gene lost 5 bases and the J gene lost 7 bases, with 17 bases spanning the gap. This CDR3 contains 14 residues. The germline V gene has CDR1 SGHTA and CDR2 FQGTGA. CDR3 DNA: TGTGCCAGCAGCCCCGGGGCGGGGGCGAGTGGCTACACCTTC. Translated: CASSPGAGASGYTF.

This clonotype was recorded many times. This chain connects TRBV11-2 to TRBJ2-3; D is unresolved. The ends were cut back, 5 bases at V and 2 bases at J, with 14 bases in the middle. Germline-derived CDR1 and CDR2 are SGHAT and FQNNGV. This CDR3 contains 15 residues. Here the CDR3 reads CASSPLVDLTDTQYF. The CDR3 DNA sequence: TGTGCCAGCAGCCCCCTAGTGGACCTCACAGATACGCAGTATTTT.

This clonotype appeared a few times. The chain links TRBV7-2 to TRBJ2-3; 8 positions match TRBD2. The germline V gene encodes CDR1 SGHTA and CDR2 FQGNSA. The CDR3 length is 14 residues. The ends lost 6 bases at V and 3 bases at J; junction bases unmatched: 5. The CDR3 loop is CASSIGGDTDTQYF. CDR3 DNA sequence: TGTGCCAGCAGTATCGGGGGGGATACAGATACGCAGTATTTT.

This clonotype was picked up many times. CDR3 residues: CASSGGLAGETQYF. DNA for the CDR3: TGTGCCAGCAGTGGCGGACTAGCGGGAGAGACCCAGTACTTC. V is TRBV7-3 and J is TRBJ2-5; 11 bases map to TRBD2. J lost 4 bases, V lost 6 bases, and 4 bases had no gene match. The CDR3 runs to 14 residues. Germline V gives CDR1 SGHTA, CDR2 FQGTGA.

V gene TRBV6-1 combines with J gene TRBJ2-7, with TRBD1 identical over 8 bases. This CDR3 spans 14 amino acids. Germline V gives CDR1 MNHNS, CDR2 SASEGT. With V trimmed by 7 bases and J by 3 bases, 8 bases remained unmatched. CDR3 residues: CASNTGGVDYEQYF. As DNA, the CDR3 is TGTGCCAGCAATACAGGGGGAGTGGACTACGAGCAGTACTTC.

This clonotype was detected many times. The chain joins TRBV30 to TRBJ1-1; 7 bases match TRBD1. V shed 0 bases, J shed 8 bases, and the junction held 18 bases outside the gene matches. This CDR3 spans 17 amino acids. The germline V gene encodes CDR1 GTSNPN and CDR2 SVGIG (reference sequence). CDR3: CAWSVRWGQRNSQEAFF. The DNA for the CDR3 is TGTGCCTGGAGTGTAAGGTGGGGACAGAGAAACTCCCAAGAAGCTTTCTTT.

In this sample, this clonotype turned up many times. This chain links TRBV24-1 with TRBJ2-2, with 9 bases fitting TRBD1. V dropped 7 bases and J dropped 3; count of bases not matched to a gene: 2. The CDR3 spans 14 residues. Germline values: CDR1 KGHDR, CDR2 SFDVKD. In DNA, the CDR3 is TGTGCCACCAGGACAGGGGGTTACACCGGGGAGCTGTTTTTT. Translation: CATRTGGYTGELFF.

The rearrangement joins TRBV13 to TRBJ2-4; TRBD2 agrees at 8 bases. The germline V gene has CDR1 PRHDT and CDR2 FYEKMQ (reference sequence). With V trimmed by 0 bases and J by 1 base, 5 bases remained unmatched. The CDR3 spans 17 residues. CDR3 loop: CASSLGGGAGAKNIQYF. The DNA for the CDR3 is TGTGCCAGCAGCTTAGGCGGGGGGGCCGGGGCCAAAAACATTCAGTACTTC.

This clonotype was seen repeatedly, ten times or more. The genes are TRBV7-9 and TRBJ2-5, with TRBD1 matching 8 bases. Looked up from germline, CDR1 is SEHNR and CDR2 is FQNEAQ (reference sequence). V was clipped by 4 bases and J by 5 bases; unmatched bases: 12. This CDR3 is 16 amino acids long. CDR3 region: CASSYTRTGFGETQYF. The CDR3 nucleotides are TGTGCCAGCAGCTACACTAGGACAGGGTTTGGGGAGACCCAGTACTTC.

This clonotype has only a few counts. The chain uses TRBV7-8 and TRBJ2-2; the D gene is possibly TRBD1 (5 bases). CDR1 SGHVS and CDR2 FQNEAQ come from the germline V gene. The CDR3 has 16 amino acids. V dropped 3 bases and J dropped 0 bases, with 11 bases sitting between them. This chain's CDR3 is CASSFAGQANTGELFF. The CDR3 nucleotides read TGTGCCAGCAGCTTTGCAGGACAAGCGAACACCGGGGAGCTGTTTTTT.

This clonotype came up many times. The J gene is TRBJ2-7, the V gene TRBV13; 7 nucleotides line up with TRBD1. With V trimmed by 5 bases and J by 2 bases, 15 bases remained unmatched. The CDR3 consists of 17 residues. The germline gives CDR1 PRHDT, CDR2 FYEKMQ (reference sequence). CDR3 sequence reads: CASSPTDRRDRTYEQYF. CDR3 bases: TGTGCCAGCAGCCCCACAGATAGACGGGACAGAACCTACGAGCAGTACTTC. Looking up the rest from reference TRBV13 and TRBJ2-7 gives the full variable domain: AAGVIQSPRHLIKEKRETATLKCYPIPRHDTVYWYQQGPGQDPQFLISFYEKMQSDKGSIPDRFSAQQFSDYHSELNMSSLELGDSALYFCASSPTDRRDRTYEQYFGPGTRLTVT.

The chain recombines TRBV15 with TRBJ1-5; no reliable D call. Germline lookup yields CDR1 LNHNV and CDR2 YYDKDF (reference sequence). The CDR3 spans 14 residues. V was cut by 1 base and J by 3 bases, with 7 bases left in between. This chain's CDR3 is CATSRVGNNQPQHF. CDR3 nucleotides: TGTGCCACCAGCAGAGTGGGAAACAATCAGCCCCAGCATTTT.

V and J are TRBV3-1 and TRBJ1-4; no definite D call. The CDR3 covers 15 residues. CDR1 and CDR2 from the germline V gene are LGHDT and YNNKEL (reference sequence). V was clipped by 6 bases and J by 3 bases, with 14 bases between them. The CDR3, as DNA: TGTGCCAGCAGTCGAAAGGGTGTGGCTAATGAAAAACTGTTTTTT. This translates into CASSRKGVANEKLFF.

This clonotype has a handful of counts. As DNA, the CDR3 is TGCGCCAGCAGCCAAGAAGAGGGGTCCTATGGCTACACCTTC. It codes for CASSQEEGSYGYTF. The chain carries TRBV4-1 and TRBJ1-2; a weak D match, TRBD1 (5 bases). V gave up 0 bases and J gave up 4 bases, with 9 bases separating them. CDR1 and CDR2 (germline): MGHRA, YSYEKL. The CDR3 is made up of 14 amino acids.

This clonotype was picked up a small number of times. The genes are TRBV19 and TRBJ1-5; D gene uncertain. Germline lookup yields CDR1 LNHDA and CDR2 SQIVND (reference sequence). This CDR3 has 14 amino acids. Trimming pared 3 bases from V and 2 bases from J, leaving 8 bases between. The CDR3 DNA sequence: TGTGCCAGTAGTATTTCGTTTCGCAATCAGCCCCAGCATTTT. Translated, it gives CASSISFRNQPQHF.

This chain joins TRBV4-1 and TRBJ1-4, with 8 bases identical to TRBD1. CDR1 and CDR2 (germline): MGHRA, YSYEKL. After removal of 4 bases from V and 5 bases from J, the junction contained 3 bases not matched to a gene. This CDR3 region has 14 residues. The CDR3 reads CASSPRQGNEKLFF. For the CDR3, the DNA is TGCGCCAGCAGCCCTCGACAGGGGAATGAAAAACTGTTTTTT.

This clonotype was observed at least ten times. The chain employs TRBV30 and TRBJ2-3; TRBD1 matches at 7 bases. CDR1 and CDR2 (germline): GTSNPN, SVGIG (reference sequence). The V and J ends lost 7 bases and 5 bases, in that order; junction bases with no gene match: 15. CDR3 size: 15 residues. The chain's CDR3 is CASTMDRRVRDTQYF. The CDR3 nucleotides are TGTGCCTCCACGATGGACAGGCGGGTGAGAGATACGCAGTATTTT.

V is TRBV27 and J is TRBJ1-2, with TRBD1 as a possible D gene (5 bases). Germline-derived CDR1 and CDR2 are MNHEY and SMNVEV (reference sequence). With 3 bases removed from V and 3 bases from J, the gap between germline ends came to 11 bases. This CDR3 is 14 amino acids long. CDR3: CASSFAGSDYGYTF. The DNA for the CDR3 is TGTGCCAGCAGTTTCGCAGGGTCTGACTATGGCTACACCTTC.

With respect to this clonotype: An end of the junction differs from the germline gene, which may be a read error. The chain couples TRBV11-3 to TRBJ2-5; 9 bases map to TRBD2. The CDR3 sequence is 16 residues long. Germline-derived CDR1 and CDR2 are SGHNT and YENEEA. The CDR3 here is CASSGRASGVYGTQYF. CDR3 coding DNA: TGTGCTAGCAGCGGGCGGGCTAGCGGGGTGTATGGGACCCAGTACTTC.

This clonotype was observed at least ten times. The chain is built from TRBV6-1 and TRBJ2-5, with 11 bases matching TRBD2. J lost 2 bases, V lost 2 bases, and 4 bases had no gene match. Germline CDR1 and CDR2: MNHNS and SASEGT. This CDR3 spans 16 amino acids. The CDR3 sequence: CASSETLAGGQETQYF. CDR3 coding DNA: TGTGCCAGCAGTGAAACTCTAGCGGGGGGTCAAGAGACCCAGTACTTC.

This clonotype appeared a few times. CDR3 nucleotide sequence: TGCAGTGCCAGCGCAACAACTAGCGGCCAAGAGACCCAGTACTTC. It specifies CSASATTSGQETQYF. The V gene is TRBV20-1, the J gene TRBJ2-5, with 8 bases identical to TRBD2. The CDR3 loop spans 15 amino acids. The junction had 10 bases not matched to a gene; V was cut back by 6 bases and J by 1 base. Germline values: CDR1 DFQATT, CDR2 SNEGSKA (reference sequence).